The 8 T cell receptor beta chains reported below all come from one sample, sequenced in a study of T cells expressing NK-cell markers. After re-calling the 5' RACE reads, TCRdb lists one entry per CDR3 protein, DNA absent. The sample data list over 100,000 distinct CDR3 sequences. Sequences were obtained from blood T cells: a sorted CD56 or NKG2C T cell subset, CD4+ or CD8+ T cells, or bulk PBMC T cells (not recorded which). These receptor sequences come from a woman aged 18-70 years in good health.

The rearrangement joins TRBV15 to TRBJ1-2. Germline lookup yields CDR1 LNHNV and CDR2 YYDKDF (reference sequence). The CDR3 is 14 residues long. The CDR3 here is CATSRDHEDYGYTF.

CDR3 protein: CASSPRGAVNTGELFF. The genes are TRBV12-3 or TRBV12-4 and TRBJ2-2; TCRdb names TRBD1, which stays unverified in the absence of DNA. The CDR3 is 16 residues long.

The J gene is TRBJ2-1, the V gene TRBV15; no DNA is available, so the TRBD1 call from TCRdb remains unchecked. The CDR3 extends over 14 amino acids. Germline loops: CDR1 LNHNV, CDR2 YYDKDF (reference sequence). Here the CDR3 reads CATSRGREINEQFF.

V usage is TRBV27 and J usage is TRBJ2-2; TCRdb picks TRBD1, but there is no DNA to check that call. This CDR3 spans 14 amino acids. Germline lookup yields CDR1 MNHEY and CDR2 SMNVEV (reference sequence). CDR3 protein: CASSYRASTGELFF.

CDR3 sequence: CASSEPGTNYGYTF. This chain connects TRBV6-2 or TRBV6-3 to TRBJ1-2; the D call from TCRdb, TRBD1, cannot be confirmed without DNA. CDR3 length: 14 amino acids. Germline loops: CDR1 MNHEY, CDR2 SVGEGT.

The chain joins TRBV5-1 to TRBJ2-5. The CDR3 runs to 15 residues. The germline gives CDR1 SGHRS, CDR2 YFSETQ. The CDR3: CASSGWGGEQETQYF.

The chain links TRBV4-3 to TRBJ2-1; no DNA is available, so the TRBD2 call from TCRdb remains unchecked. Per germline, CDR1 LGHNA and CDR2 YSLEER. The CDR3 totals 20 residues. CDR3 region: CASSQERSSGGPSSYNEQFF.

This chain joins TRBV20-1 and TRBJ2-7; TCRdb gives TRBD2 as the D gene, but with no DNA this cannot be confirmed. This CDR3 has 16 residues. CDR1 is DFQATT, CDR2 SNEGSKA, per germline (reference sequence). The CDR3 loop is CSARESRASGVYEQYF.